These 19 T cell receptor beta chains were sequenced from one sample in a study of T-cell reconstitution after alpha-beta-depleted transplantation in children. Preparation of the TCRbeta library involved a method that used unique molecular identifiers. Via MiXCR, TCRdb re-called the PCR reads, giving one row per CDR3 protein. The sample has roughly 100,000 distinct CDR3 sequences; 4.5% to 7.5% are singletons. The sample was PBMCs, mostly from graft donor cells, taken 60 days after TCRalphabeta/CD19-depleted stem cell transplant. Receptors were obtained from a female patient aged 2-9 years who had a stem cell transplant for Fanconi anemia, so the T cells may come from the graft donor.

This clonotype was found many times. The CDR3 spells CASSFISGNQPQHF. The CDR3 DNA reads TGTGCCAGCAGTTTCATTTCGGGTAACCAGCCCCAGCATTTT. V gene TRBV12-3 or TRBV12-4 combines with J gene TRBJ1-5; D is unclear. This CDR3 has 14 amino acids. With 3 bases removed from V and 7 bases from J, the gap between germline ends came to 13 bases.

With respect to this clonotype: A read error is possible here, since a much larger clone lies one base away. V is TRBV12-3 or TRBV12-4 and J is TRBJ2-7; 9 bases align to TRBD1. This CDR3 has 18 amino acids. The CDR3 region is CTSSRNRRTDRGSYEQYF. For the CDR3, the DNA is TGTACCAGCAGTAGGAATCGCCGTACGGACAGGGGTTCCTACGAGCAGTACTTC.

This clonotype was seen repeatedly, ten times or more. V usage is TRBV6-7 and J usage is TRBJ2-2, with D uncertain. TRBV6-7 is filed as an ORF, its function uncertain. The V and J ends lost 2 bases and 0 bases respectively, with 1 base between them. The CDR3 contains 13 residues. The CDR3 DNA sequence: TGTGCCAGCAGTTACCCGAACACCGGGGAGCTGTTTTTT. Protein: CASSYPNTGELFF.

This clonotype was found many times. V and J are TRBV27 and TRBJ2-4; D not resolved. The CDR3 extends over 16 amino acids. In germline, CDR1 is MNHEY, CDR2 SMNVEV (reference sequence). The V end was cut by 2 bases, the J end by 8 bases, with 19 bases between. This chain's CDR3 is CASSLIRASGMDIQYF. In DNA form, the CDR3 reads TGTGCCAGCAGTTTAATTCGCGCGTCGGGTATGGACATTCAGTACTTC.

The sample holds many counts of this clonotype. The V gene is TRBV6-5, the J gene TRBJ2-2; D remains ambiguous. This CDR3 has 13 residues. Deletions cut 4 bases from V and 6 bases from J, with 9 bases between. The germline V gene has CDR1 MNHEY and CDR2 SVGAGI. CDR3 residues: CASSWAGPGELFF. The CDR3 bases are TGTGCCAGCAGTTGGGCAGGTCCCGGGGAGCTGTTTTTT.

This clonotype has at least ten counts. The CDR3 loop reads CASSLAPSGDTQYF. In DNA, the CDR3 is TGCGCCAGCAGCTTGGCCCCGAGTGGAGATACGCAGTATTTT. The rearrangement uses TRBV5-1 and TRBJ2-3; the D is unclear. From germline, CDR1 is SGHRS and CDR2 YFSETQ. This CDR3 region has 14 residues. V lost 0 bases to trimming and J lost 5 bases, with 10 bases between them.

This chain links TRBV13 with TRBJ2-7; no clear D. Per germline, CDR1 PRHDT and CDR2 FYEKMQ (reference sequence). V shed 0 bases and J shed 6 bases, with 21 bases lying between them. This CDR3 has 17 residues. The CDR3 DNA follows: TGTGCCAGCAGCTTAGGCGATAGGCACCCTCTTAAGGTCGAGCAGTACTTC. Translation gives CASSLGDRHPLKVEQYF. Based on the CDR3 plus reference TRBV13 and TRBJ2-7, the full variable domain is AAGVIQSPRHLIKEKRETATLKCYPIPRHDTVYWYQQGPGQDPQFLISFYEKMQSDKGSIPDRFSAQQFSDYHSELNMSSLELGDSALYFCASSLGDRHPLKVEQYFGPGTRLTVT.

This clonotype was seen ten or more times. This chain uses TRBV27 with TRBJ2-3; 7 nucleotides agree with TRBD2. Trimming took 5 bases from V and 3 from J; bases not matched to a gene: 14. The CDR3 length is 17 residues. The germline gives CDR1 MNHEY, CDR2 SMNVEV (reference sequence). The CDR3 DNA reads as TGTGCCAGCAGTCGGGGTAGGGGCGGGAGACAAACAGATACGCAGTATTTT. As protein: CASSRGRGGRQTDTQYF.

This clonotype was seen only a few times. This chain connects TRBV15 to TRBJ2-5, with D possibly TRBD2 on 5 matching bases. V lost 3 bases and J 2 bases, leaving 22 bases between the germline ends. The CDR3 spans 18 residues. Germline assignment: CDR1 LNHNV and CDR2 YYDKDF (reference sequence). The DNA for the CDR3 is TGTGCCACCAGCAGTCCCTTTGCCGGGATTAGTAGGCAAGAGACCCAGTACTTC. Translated: CATSSPFAGISRQETQYF.

This clonotype was picked up many times. The chain carries TRBV20-1 and TRBJ2-5; 11 bases align to TRBD2. Germline lookup yields CDR1 DFQATT and CDR2 SNEGSKA (reference sequence). The CDR3 extends over 15 amino acids. Germline trimming cut 4 bases from V and 5 bases from J; bases unmatched to any gene: 9. The CDR3: CSATTPGLADETQYF. CDR3 nucleotides: TGCAGTGCTACCACCCCGGGACTAGCGGATGAGACCCAGTACTTC.

This clonotype came up many times. This chain joins TRBV28 and TRBJ2-2, with 7 bases identical to TRBD1. CDR3 size: 16 residues. V trimming: 3 bases; J trimming: 3 bases; junction bases outside the gene matches: 7. From germline, CDR1 is MDHEN and CDR2 SYDVKM. The CDR3 loop is CASSFPSTGHTGELFF. The CDR3 bases are TGTGCCAGCAGTTTCCCCTCGACAGGGCACACCGGGGAGCTGTTTTTT.

V usage is TRBV5-1 and J usage is TRBJ2-1, with 14 nucleotides matching TRBD2. J lost 7 bases, V lost 4 bases, and 4 bases had no gene match. The CDR3 is made up of 15 amino acids. Germline lookup yields CDR1 SGHRS and CDR2 YFSETQ. CDR3 nucleotide sequence: TGCGCCAGCAGCATGACTAGCGGGAGGGCGAATGAGCAGTTCTTC. It is translated as CASSMTSGRANEQFF.

The V and J genes are TRBV30 and TRBJ2-7, with 11 bases aligning to TRBD1. Germline V lookup: CDR1 GTSNPN, CDR2 SVGIG (reference sequence). The CDR3 sequence is 14 residues long. V was pared by 3 bases and J by 2 bases, with 3 bases of the junction left unmatched. The CDR3 DNA reads TGTGCCTGGAGCCTGGGACAGGGGGCCTACGAGCAGTACTTC. Translating gives CAWSLGQGAYEQYF.

This clonotype has at least ten counts. The chain combines TRBV20-1 with TRBJ1-5; D gene ambiguous. V dropped 3 bases and J dropped 4 bases, with 13 bases sitting between them. The CDR3 is 14 amino acids. CDR1 DFQATT and CDR2 SNEGSKA come from the germline V gene (reference sequence). The CDR3 loop is CSASIISENQPQHF. CDR3 DNA: TGCAGTGCTAGTATCATTTCAGAAAATCAGCCCCAGCATTTT.

There are a few counts of this clonotype. The gene calls are TRBV24-1 and TRBJ2-6; TRBD1 aligns across 7 bases. V was pared by 9 bases and J by 1 base, with 8 bases of the junction left unmatched. This CDR3 contains 16 residues. Germline V gene lookup returns CDR1 KGHDR and CDR2 SFDVKD. CDR3 amino acids: CATGSAGGSGANVLTF. The CDR3 coding sequence is TGTGCCACCGGGAGCGCAGGGGGTTCTGGGGCCAACGTCCTGACTTTC.

Many counts were recorded for this clonotype. V and J are TRBV5-1 and TRBJ2-3, with D unclear. The V end was cut by 2 bases, the J end by 3 bases, with 7 bases between. This CDR3 has 13 residues. Germline loops: CDR1 SGHRS, CDR2 YFSETQ. CDR3: CASSFGPTDTQYF. CDR3 nucleotides: TGCGCCAGCAGCTTCGGCCCTACAGATACGCAGTATTTT.

This clonotype was observed many times. V usage is TRBV12-3 or TRBV12-4 and J usage is TRBJ1-4; TRBD1 matches 7 bases. After removal of 3 bases from V and 9 bases from J, the junction contained 10 bases not matched to a gene. The CDR3 is 15 residues long. The CDR3 DNA follows: TGTGCCAGCAGTTTGGGACAGTTAGGAAGCCAAAAACTGTTTTTT. Its protein product is CASSLGQLGSQKLFF.

This clonotype was recorded at least ten times. The V gene is TRBV5-1, the J gene TRBJ2-7; TRBD1 aligns across 9 bases. Per the germline V gene, CDR1 is SGHRS and CDR2 is YFSETQ. CDR3 length: 14 residues. J lost 5 bases, V lost 3 bases, and 6 bases had no gene match. The CDR3 bases are TGCGCCAGCAGCTCTGGACAGGGGTTGAACGAGCAGTACTTC. This translates into CASSSGQGLNEQYF.

As DNA, the CDR3 is TGTGCCAGCAGCTCCTTCGGATGGACCCAGTACTTC. Encoded protein: CASSSFGWTQYF. V and J are TRBV7-2 and TRBJ2-5; no clear D. Trimming took 4 bases from V and 7 from J, leaving 10 bases between them. Germline V gives CDR1 SGHTA, CDR2 FQGNSA. The CDR3 extends over 12 amino acids.